Following are 3 T cell receptor beta chains from one sample sequenced in a study of blood T cells in healthy people across ages. A J-beta primer mix and a sample-barcoded 5' primer were used in a second PCR of about 7 to 11 cycles. TCRdb reanalysed the 5' RACE reads using MiXCR and keeps one entry per CDR3 protein. The sample yields 1.5 million to 2 million distinct CDR3 sequences, 30% to 40% seen once. Material for sequencing was blood. The receptor set was obtained from a human donor in good health.

In its sample, this clonotype was seen a few times. The chain is built from TRBV3-1 and TRBJ2-5; TRBD2 is a possible D gene (6 bases). The CDR3 spans 17 residues. Trimming shortened V by 2 bases and J by 1 base, and 17 bases separated the two germline ends. CDR1 and CDR2 (germline): LGHDT, YNNKEL (reference sequence). CDR3 amino acids: CASSQLWGDLSQETQYF. Here the CDR3 DNA reads TGTGCCAGCAGCCAATTATGGGGGGACTTGTCCCAAGAGACCCAGTACTTC.

The chain employs TRBV5-6 and TRBJ1-2; D is ambiguous. This CDR3 is 15 amino acids long. The germline V gene has CDR1 SGHDT and CDR2 YYEEEE. V lost 4 bases to trimming and J lost 7 bases, with 20 bases between them. CDR3 loop: CASSLGRGSLGGYTF. The CDR3 region has the DNA TGTGCCAGCAGCCTTGGACGGGGATCCCTGGGTGGCTACACCTTC.

The chain carries TRBV3-2 and TRBJ1-2; TRBD1, as called in the table, went unchecked against the DNA. TRBV3-2 constitutes a pseudogene. The CDR3 loop spans 11 amino acids. The CDR3 DNA reads TGTGGGGGACAGGGGGCTTGTGGCTACACCTTC. Protein product: CGGQGACGYTF.